This T cell receptor beta chain was found in a study of shared clonotypes between healthy human individuals. It was CD45RO-negative cells, positively selected for CCR7, that made up naive CD8 cells, with terminally differentiated effector memory CD45RA+ cells excluded. This clone has just one count. Trimming pared 3 bases from V and 2 bases from J, leaving 14 bases between. The CDR3 consists of 14 residues. Germline V gene sequence: CDR1 SQVTM, CDR2 ANQGSEA. Method: immunoSEQ multiplex PCR; TCRdb's copy keeps in-frame clones and lacks some. Among approximately 2,000,000 clones listed, about 94% were seen once.

This receptor was identified in a man between 18 and 29 years old in good health. Some clones in this sample may be carry-over from other donors' samples. The sequencing input was naive CD8+ T cells from PBMCs. The chain couples TRBV29-1 to TRBJ2-7; D may be TRBD2 (6 bases). The DNA for the CDR3 is TGCAGCGTTGAGAAGGTGGGGGGTCCCTACGAGCAGTACTTC. Translating gives CSVEKVGGPYEQYF.